The source of this T cell receptor beta chain is a study of shared clonotypes between healthy human individuals. Study results and caveats: What naive subsets generally showed was a larger estimated richness than memory subsets showed. Roughly 5.3% of naive CD4 clonotypes were common to a few donors.

This clone was picked up a small number of times. Its target is not known. The sample contains more than one DNA sequence encoding this CDR3. Repertoires were generated with immunoSEQ multiplex PCR, while TCRdb's copy carries only in-frame clones and drops some. The table includes more than 2,000,000 clones, approximately 95% detected once. The CDR3 is 15 residues long. Germline CDR1 reads SGHDN; CDR2 reads FVKESK. Trimming at V came to 1 base and at J to 4 bases, leaving 4 bases not matched to a gene. The sequence came from a man younger than 35 in good health. Some clones in this sample may be carry-over from other donors' samples. Sequencing input: naive CD4+ T cells from PBMCs. The subset was: CD45RA+ positively selected. The chain carries TRBV14 and TRBJ1-5; 7 nucleotides match TRBD1. The CDR3 spells CASSQGGTVNQPQHF. The CDR3 nucleotides read TGTGCCAGCAGCCAAGGAGGGACAGTGAATCAGCCCCAGCATTTT.